The entry below describes one T cell receptor beta chain. The data originate from a study of CD8 T cells in Susac syndrome. Reverse transcription of roughly 0.5 to 1 ug RNA used random hexamers. TCRdb recomputed calls from the immunoSEQ multiplex PCR reads with MiXCR, one row per CDR3 protein. There are about 66,000 distinct CDR3 sequences in the sample; 90% to 95% occur only once, and 0.45% to 0.65% lies in the top ten. This CDR3 has 15 amino acids. Trimming left V 0 bases short and J 0 bases short, with 9 bases between. CDR1 and CDR2 from the germline V gene are KGHSH and LQKENI. The gene calls are TRBV18 and TRBJ2-7; D may be TRBD1 (6 bases). The sequenced sample was CD8+ T cells from PBMCs. The sequence was obtained from a human donor with multiple sclerosis. The CDR3 DNA reads TGTGCCAGCTCACCACCCCAGGGGACCTCCTACGAGCAGTACTTC. Protein sequence: CASSPPQGTSYEQYF.